Included here is one T cell receptor (beta chain) sequence, with context. Its antigen is still unknown. Sequencing followed a ViraFEST assay step that expanded antigen-specific CD4+ T cells with viral peptide pools. A 10-day culture period preceded the isolation of CD4+ T cells. Two-dose vaccination with either BNT162b2 or mRNA-1273 was given to the participants. Sequencing used immunoSEQ multiplex PCR; TCRdb keeps in-frame clones, though not all of them. There are 25,000 to 30,000 clones in the sample; roughly 76% occur only once, and 5.8% lies in the top ten. This entry comes from a study of vaccination effects on CD4 cells after COVID-19. The CDR3 extends over 14 amino acids. V lost 3 bases, J lost 5 bases, and 15 bases lay in between. Germline CDR1 SQVTM, CDR2 ANQGSEA.

Sample: CD4+ T cells from PBMCs cultured with SARS-CoV-2 spike peptides, taken after COVID-19 vaccination. This sequence was found in a human donor who received a COVID-19 vaccine. Some clones in this sample may be carry-over from other donors' samples. The V gene is TRBV29-1, the J gene TRBJ2-3, with a tentative D call TRBD1 (6 bases). The CDR3 bases are TGCAGCGTTGACACAGGGAGTGCAGTAGATACGCAGTATTTT. It yields the protein CSVDTGSAVDTQYF.